This T cell receptor (beta chain) was documented in a study of blood T cell repertoires in COVID-19. Germline V gene data show CDR1 as DFQATT and CDR2 as SNEGSKA (reference sequence). The CDR3 length is 11 residues. V dropped 6 bases and J dropped 8 bases, with 13 bases sitting between them. Measured with immunoSEQ multiplex PCR; TCRdb has only the in-frame clones, and not every one. The table records 250,000 to 300,000 clones, 85% to 90% of them present only once. This clonotype originated in a woman aged 55 to 70 who had recovered from COVID-19. Sample: PBMCs or T cells enriched from blood (not recorded which). The V gene is TRBV20-1, the J gene TRBJ2-5, with TRBD1 as a possible D gene (6 bases). DNA of the CDR3: TGCAGTGCCCCCTTAGGGGGAACCCAGTACTTC. Protein: CSAPLGGTQYF.